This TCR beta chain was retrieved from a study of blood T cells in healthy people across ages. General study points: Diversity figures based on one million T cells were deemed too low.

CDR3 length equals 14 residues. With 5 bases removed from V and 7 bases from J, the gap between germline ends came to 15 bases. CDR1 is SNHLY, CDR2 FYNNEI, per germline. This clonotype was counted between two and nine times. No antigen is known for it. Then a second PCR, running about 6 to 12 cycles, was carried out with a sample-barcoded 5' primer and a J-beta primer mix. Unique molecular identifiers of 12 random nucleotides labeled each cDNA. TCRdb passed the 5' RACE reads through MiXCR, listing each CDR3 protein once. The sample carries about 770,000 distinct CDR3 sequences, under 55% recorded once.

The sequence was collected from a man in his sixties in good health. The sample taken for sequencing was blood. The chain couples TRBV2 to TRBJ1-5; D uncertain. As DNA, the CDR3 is TGTGCCAGCAGTTTAACAACGGGGAACCAGCCCCAGCATTTT. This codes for CASSLTTGNQPQHF.